A single sample gave rise to the 2 T cell receptor beta chains below, sequenced in a study of blood T cell repertoires in COVID-19. This table comes from immunoSEQ multiplex PCR, and its TCRdb copy is limited to in-frame clones, with some not included. Of approximately 210,000 clones in the sample, roughly 76% are singletons; the top ten hold around 5.1%. The sample taken for sequencing was peripheral blood. The receptors come from a human donor in a cohort sampled during active COVID-19.

The chain is built from TRBV19 and TRBJ1-4, with TRBD1 as a possible D gene (6 bases). Looked up from germline, CDR1 is LNHDA and CDR2 is SQIVND (reference sequence). This CDR3 contains 12 residues. V was clipped by 6 bases and J by 8 bases, with 10 bases between them. The CDR3 loop reads CASRRQEEKLFF. In DNA, the CDR3 is TGTGCCAGTAGACGACAGGAGGAAAAACTGTTTTTT.

CDR3 loop: CASSLESGTHYEQYF. DNA of the CDR3: TGTGCCAGCAGCTTAGAGAGCGGGACTCACTACGAGCAGTACTTC. The V call is TRBV7-2, the J call TRBJ2-7; 7 bases align to TRBD2. Germline V gives CDR1 SGHTA, CDR2 FQGNSA. The V and J ends lost 1 base and 3 bases, in that order; junction bases with no gene match: 6. The CDR3 is 15 residues long.